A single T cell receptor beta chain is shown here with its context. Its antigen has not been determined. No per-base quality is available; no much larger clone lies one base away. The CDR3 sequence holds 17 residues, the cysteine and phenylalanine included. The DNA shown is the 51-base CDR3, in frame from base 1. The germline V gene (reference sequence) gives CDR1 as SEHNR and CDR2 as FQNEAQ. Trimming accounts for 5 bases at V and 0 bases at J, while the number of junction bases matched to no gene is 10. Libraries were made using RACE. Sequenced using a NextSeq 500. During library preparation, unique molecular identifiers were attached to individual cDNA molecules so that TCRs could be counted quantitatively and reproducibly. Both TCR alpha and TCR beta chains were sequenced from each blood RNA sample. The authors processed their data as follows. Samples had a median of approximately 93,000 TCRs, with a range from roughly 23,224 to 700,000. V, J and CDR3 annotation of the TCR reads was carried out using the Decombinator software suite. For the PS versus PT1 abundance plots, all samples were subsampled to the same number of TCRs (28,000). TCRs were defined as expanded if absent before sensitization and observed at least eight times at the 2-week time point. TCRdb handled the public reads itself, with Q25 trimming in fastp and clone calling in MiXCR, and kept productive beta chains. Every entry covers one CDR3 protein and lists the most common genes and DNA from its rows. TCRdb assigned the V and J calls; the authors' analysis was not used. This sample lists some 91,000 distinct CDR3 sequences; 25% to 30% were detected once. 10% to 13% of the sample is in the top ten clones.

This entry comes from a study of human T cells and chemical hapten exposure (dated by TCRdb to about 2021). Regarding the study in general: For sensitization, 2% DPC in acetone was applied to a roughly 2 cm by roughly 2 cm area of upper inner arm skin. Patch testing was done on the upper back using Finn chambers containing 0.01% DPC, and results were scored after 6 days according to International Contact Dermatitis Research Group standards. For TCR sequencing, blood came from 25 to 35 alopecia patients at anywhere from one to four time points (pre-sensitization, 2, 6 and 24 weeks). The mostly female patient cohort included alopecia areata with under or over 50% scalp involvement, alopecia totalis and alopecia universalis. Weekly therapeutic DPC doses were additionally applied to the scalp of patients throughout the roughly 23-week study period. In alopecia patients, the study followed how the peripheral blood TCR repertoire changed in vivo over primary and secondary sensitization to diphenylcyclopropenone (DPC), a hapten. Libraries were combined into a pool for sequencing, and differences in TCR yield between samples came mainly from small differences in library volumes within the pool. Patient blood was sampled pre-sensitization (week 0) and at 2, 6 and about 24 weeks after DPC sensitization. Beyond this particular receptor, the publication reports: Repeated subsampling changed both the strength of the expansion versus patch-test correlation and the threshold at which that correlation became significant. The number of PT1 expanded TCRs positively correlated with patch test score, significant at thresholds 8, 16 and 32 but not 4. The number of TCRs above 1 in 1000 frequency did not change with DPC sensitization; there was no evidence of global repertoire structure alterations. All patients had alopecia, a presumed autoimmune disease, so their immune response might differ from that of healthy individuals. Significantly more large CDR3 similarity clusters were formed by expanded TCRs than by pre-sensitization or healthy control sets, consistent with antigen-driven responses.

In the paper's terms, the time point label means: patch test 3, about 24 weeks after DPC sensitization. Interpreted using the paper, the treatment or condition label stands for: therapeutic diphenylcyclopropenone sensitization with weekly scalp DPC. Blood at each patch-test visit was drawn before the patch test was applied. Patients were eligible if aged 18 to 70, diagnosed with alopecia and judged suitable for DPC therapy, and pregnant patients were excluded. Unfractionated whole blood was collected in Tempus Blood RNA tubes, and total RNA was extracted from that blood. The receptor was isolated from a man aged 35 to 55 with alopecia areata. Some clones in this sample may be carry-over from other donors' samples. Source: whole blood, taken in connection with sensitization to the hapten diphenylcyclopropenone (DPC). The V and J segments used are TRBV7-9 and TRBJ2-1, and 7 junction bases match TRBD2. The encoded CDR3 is CASSPAVGRSSYNEQFF. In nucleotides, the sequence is TGTGCCAGCAGCCCCGCCGTCGGGAGGAGCTCCTACAATGAGCAGTTCTTC.